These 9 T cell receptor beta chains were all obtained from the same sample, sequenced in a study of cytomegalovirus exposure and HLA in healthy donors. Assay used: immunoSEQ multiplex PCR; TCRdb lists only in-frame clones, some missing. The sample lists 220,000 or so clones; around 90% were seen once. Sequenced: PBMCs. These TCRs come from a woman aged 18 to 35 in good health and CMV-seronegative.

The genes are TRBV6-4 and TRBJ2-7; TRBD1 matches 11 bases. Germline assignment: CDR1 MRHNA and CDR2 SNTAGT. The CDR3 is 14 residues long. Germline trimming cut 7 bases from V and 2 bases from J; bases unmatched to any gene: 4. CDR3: CASKPGQGAYEQYF. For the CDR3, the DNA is TGTGCCAGCAAACCGGGACAGGGGGCCTACGAGCAGTACTTC.

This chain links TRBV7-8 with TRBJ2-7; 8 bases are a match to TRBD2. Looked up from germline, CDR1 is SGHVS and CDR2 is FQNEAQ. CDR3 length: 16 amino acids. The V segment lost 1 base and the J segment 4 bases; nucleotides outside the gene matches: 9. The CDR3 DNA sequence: TGTGCCAGCAGCTTAGAATCAGCGGGAGTCCTGTACGAGCAGTACTTC. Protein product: CASSLESAGVLYEQYF.

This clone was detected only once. The DNA of the CDR3 is TGTGCCACCATAATAGTAGGGGGAGTGAACTATGGCTACACCTTC. Encoded protein: CATIIVGGVNYGYTF. This chain uses TRBV6-1 with TRBJ1-2; D is perhaps TRBD1 (6 bases). There are 15 residues in the CDR3. Trimming removed 10 bases from V and 2 bases from J, with 20 bases in between. The germline V gene has CDR1 MNHNS and CDR2 SASEGT.

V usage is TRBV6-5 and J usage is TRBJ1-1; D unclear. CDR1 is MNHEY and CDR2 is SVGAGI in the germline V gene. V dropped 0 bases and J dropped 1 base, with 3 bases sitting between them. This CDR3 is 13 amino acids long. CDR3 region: CASSYSQNTEAFF. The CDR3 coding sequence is TGTGCCAGCAGTTACTCCCAGAACACTGAAGCTTTCTTT.

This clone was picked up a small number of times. Here the CDR3 reads CASSAFNRDYEQYF. In DNA form, the CDR3 reads TGTGCCAGTAGTGCGTTCAACAGAGACTACGAGCAGTACTTC. The rearrangement joins TRBV19 to TRBJ2-7; D is ambiguous. CDR1 and CDR2 (germline): LNHDA, SQIVND (reference sequence). This CDR3 is built from 14 residues. The V end was cut by 5 bases, the J end by 3 bases, with 14 bases between.

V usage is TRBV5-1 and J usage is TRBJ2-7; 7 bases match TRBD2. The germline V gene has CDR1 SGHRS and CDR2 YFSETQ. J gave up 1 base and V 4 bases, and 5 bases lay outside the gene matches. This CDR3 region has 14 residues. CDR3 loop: CASSRLAGSYEQYF. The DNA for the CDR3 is TGCGCCAGCAGCAGACTAGCCGGATCCTACGAGCAGTACTTC.

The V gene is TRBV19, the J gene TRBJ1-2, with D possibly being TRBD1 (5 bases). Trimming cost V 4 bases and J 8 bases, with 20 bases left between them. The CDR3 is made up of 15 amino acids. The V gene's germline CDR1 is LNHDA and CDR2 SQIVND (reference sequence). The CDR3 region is CASSTLPKGRDGYTF. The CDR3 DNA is TGTGCCAGTAGTACCCTCCCGAAGGGGCGGGACGGCTACACCTTC.

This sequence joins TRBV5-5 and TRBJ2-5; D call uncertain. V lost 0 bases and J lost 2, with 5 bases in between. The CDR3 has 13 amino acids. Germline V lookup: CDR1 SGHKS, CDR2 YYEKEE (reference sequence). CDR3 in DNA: TGTGCCAGCAGCTTGGGACTTCAAGAGACCCAGTACTTC. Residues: CASSLGLQETQYF.

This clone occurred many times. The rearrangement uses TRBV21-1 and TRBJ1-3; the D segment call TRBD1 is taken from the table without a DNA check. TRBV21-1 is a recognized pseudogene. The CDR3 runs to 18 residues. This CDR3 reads CASSILRADRGSGNTIYF. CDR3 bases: TGTGCCAGCAGCATTCTGCGGGCTGACAGGGGCTCTGGAAACACCATATATTTT.